This is a list of T cell receptor beta chains from one sample in a study of OX40 agonist ivuxolimab in advanced cancers. Libraries were prepared by immunoSEQ multiplex PCR; TCRdb keeps only in-frame clonotypes and omits some of them. The table shows tens of thousands of clones, with approximately 90% occurring only once. This material consisted of CD4+ or CD8+ T cells sorted from blood, taken in a trial of the OX40 agonist ivuxolimab. The receptors come from an adult with an advanced solid tumor such as melanoma, head and neck, liver or kidney cancer. Each CDR3 is given without its conserved first and last residue. Not all rows give a size; the values are once, few, many and, for expanded clones, a class.

TRBJ1-3 - TRBV5-1 ASSSGGTNSGNTIY
TRBJ2-3 - TRBV5-1 ASSLGRAGTDTQY
TRBJ2-5 once TRBV4-1 ASSQGDSLGVRETQY
TRBJ2-2 - TRBV6-6 ASSGLANTGELF
TRBJ2-1 - TRBV10-2 ASLTSGSNEQF
TRBJ2-2 few TRBV6-5 ASSYYGAGELF
TRBJ2-7 - TRBV7-3 ASSLPEGGRDTKPRMSYEQY
TRBJ2-3 - TRBV30 AWSRSLTPRSGADTQY
TRBJ1-2 - TRBV7-8 ASSSDSYGYT
TRBJ1-5 - TRBV27 ASRSTGGGNQPQH
TRBJ2-6 - TRBV6-5 ASSYSAGLGANVLT
TRBJ1-4 - TRBV5-4 ASSSNPGSEKLF
TRBJ1-4 - TRBV9 ASSVEGATNEKLF
TRBJ2-5 - TRBV20-1 SAWRGETQY
TRBJ2-6 - TRBV19 ASRTPGQGLSGANVLT
TRBJ2-5 - TRBV7-9 ASSFAGEETQY
TRBJ1-2 - TRBV7-8 ASSSRDRASNYGYT
TRBJ2-7 - TRBV7-3 ASSLDLSLYEQY
TRBJ2-7 - TRBV7-9 ASGGGVYEQY
TRBJ2-3 - TRBV5-8 ASSLLAGVGDTQY
TRBJ2-3 - TRBV2 ASSLAGTSGTDTQY
TRBJ2-3 few TRBV11-3 ASTINGLAGTDTQY
TRBJ1-5 - TRBV7-9 ASSSSAGQGHQPQH
TRBJ2-3 few TRBV27 ASSPRTGGGTDTQY
TRBJ2-2 once TRBV15 ATSRDPRQGSGELF
TRBJ2-2 - TRBV9 ASSKNTGELF
TRBJ2-3 few TRBV7-9 ASSLGIRTDTQY
TRBJ2-3 - TRBV28 ASSKQPSTDTQY
TRBJ1-2 few TRBV10-3 AIRPTGQTYGYT
TRBJ2-7 - TRBV11-2 ASTSGRYSYEQY
TRBJ2-7 - TRBV2 ASPRGRDSYEQY
TRBJ2-7 - TRBV18 ASSPGQVNEQY
TRBJ2-7 - TRBV28 ASSHGTSGRREQY
TRBJ1-1 - TRBV6-6 ASSSGTGLTEAF
TRBJ2-1 - TRBV5-4 ASSKDTLSLYNEQF
TRBJ2-3 - TRBV27 ASSLRPDYTDTQY
TRBJ2-1 - TRBV11-1 ASTHRDSFKYNEQF
TRBJ2-1 - TRBV28 ASSPPVGSRNEQF
TRBJ1-2 - TRBV23-1 ASSRKMAGDLYGYT
TRBJ2-3 - TRBV27 ASSKKGQGGTDTQY
TRBJ1-2 - TRBV20-1 SARTGESYT
TRBJ2-7 - TRBV12-5 ASGLEGLGEQY
TRBJ2-2 - TRBV5-1 ASSLEGSGVFAGELF
TRBJ1-2 - TRBV30 AWVRGTGYT
TRBJ2-3 once TRBV2 ASSRTGTSDTQY
TRBJ1-2 - TRBV19 ASSILPGTGGDGYT
TRBJ1-2 once TRBV11-1 ASSLPQGDGYGYT
TRBJ1-5 once TRBV6-5 ASSTVGDAQPQH
TRBJ2-5 - TRBV6-1 ASSRTDYQETQY
TRBJ2-1 - TRBV14 ASSQGNGVSYNEQF
TRBJ2-3 - TRBV29-1 SVDRQSTDTQY
TRBJ2-1 - TRBV9 ASSPTSGSYNEQF
TRBJ2-2 - TRBV11-3 ASSLETGELF
TRBJ2-7 - TRBV5-1 ASSLSPGHEQC
TRBJ2-1 - TRBV9 ASSVQTGSNEQF
TRBJ2-7 once TRBV19 ASSISAAYYEQY
TRBJ2-3 - TRBV30 AWRLGAPDTQY
TRBJ1-1 once TRBV7-3 ASSKQKSDGEAF
TRBJ2-3 - TRBV30 AWSVLASSTDTQY
TRBJ2-5 - TRBV5-6 ASSFYPTGETQY